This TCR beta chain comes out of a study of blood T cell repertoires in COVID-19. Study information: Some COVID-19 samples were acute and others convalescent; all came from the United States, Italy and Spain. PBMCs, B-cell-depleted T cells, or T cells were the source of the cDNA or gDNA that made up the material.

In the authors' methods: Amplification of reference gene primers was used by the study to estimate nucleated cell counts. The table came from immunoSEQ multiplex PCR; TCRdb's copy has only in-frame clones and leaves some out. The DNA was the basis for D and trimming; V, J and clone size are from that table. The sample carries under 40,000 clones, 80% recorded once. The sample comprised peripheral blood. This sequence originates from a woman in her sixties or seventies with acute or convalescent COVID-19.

The CDR3 DNA follows: TGTGCCAGCAGTGAAGCAGGGACTAGCGGGGTTCAAGAGACCCAGTACTTC. This codes for CASSEAGTSGVQETQYF. This chain joins TRBV2 and TRBJ2-5, with 13 bases identical to TRBD2. V was clipped by 0 bases and J by 2 bases; unmatched bases: 3. The CDR3 is 17 amino acids. CDR1 is SNHLY and CDR2 is FYNNEI in the germline V gene.